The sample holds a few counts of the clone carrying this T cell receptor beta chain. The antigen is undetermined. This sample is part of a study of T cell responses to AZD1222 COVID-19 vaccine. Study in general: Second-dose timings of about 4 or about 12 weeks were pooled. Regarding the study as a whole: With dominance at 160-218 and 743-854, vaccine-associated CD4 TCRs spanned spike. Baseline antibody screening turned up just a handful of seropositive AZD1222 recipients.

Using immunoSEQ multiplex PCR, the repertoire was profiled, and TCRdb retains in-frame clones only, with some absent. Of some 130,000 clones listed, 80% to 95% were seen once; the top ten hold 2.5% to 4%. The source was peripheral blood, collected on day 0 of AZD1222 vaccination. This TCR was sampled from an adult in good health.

CDR3 amino acids: CASTTSGGRPEAFF. DNA for the CDR3: TGTGCCAGCACCACATCGGGGGGTAGGCCTGAAGCTTTCTTT. V is TRBV7-9 and J is TRBJ1-1; a possible D gene is TRBD1 (5 bases). V gave up 7 bases and J gave up 6 bases, with 18 bases separating them. This CDR3 spans 14 amino acids. The germline V gene encodes CDR1 SEHNR and CDR2 FQNEAQ (reference sequence).